This T cell receptor beta chain was recovered during a study of early T cells in non-severe SARS-CoV-2 infection. The V gene lost 3 bases and the J gene lost 4 bases, with 12 bases spanning the gap. This CDR3 comprises 14 residues. Germline V gives CDR1 MNHEY, CDR2 SMNVEV (reference sequence). This clonotype was observed at least ten times. Its specificity is unknown. The study, taken as a whole, reports: A preference for anti-spike CD8 responses marked VDJdb matching, which missed private and CD4 specificities.

Attachment of unique molecular identifiers to individual cDNA molecules was performed. Using its own MiXCR run on the 5' RACE reads, TCRdb lists one record per CDR3 protein. The sample lists tens of thousands of distinct CDR3 sequences; 4.9% were seen once. The chain recombines TRBV27 with TRBJ1-2, with D unclear. The sequencing input was whole blood. The TCR comes from an adult who was a healthcare worker with PCR-confirmed SARS-CoV-2 infection or an uninfected control (not recorded which). CDR3 amino acids: CASSFGSGVYGYTF. In nucleotides, the CDR3 is TGTGCCAGCAGTTTTGGGAGTGGCGTCTATGGCTACACCTTC.